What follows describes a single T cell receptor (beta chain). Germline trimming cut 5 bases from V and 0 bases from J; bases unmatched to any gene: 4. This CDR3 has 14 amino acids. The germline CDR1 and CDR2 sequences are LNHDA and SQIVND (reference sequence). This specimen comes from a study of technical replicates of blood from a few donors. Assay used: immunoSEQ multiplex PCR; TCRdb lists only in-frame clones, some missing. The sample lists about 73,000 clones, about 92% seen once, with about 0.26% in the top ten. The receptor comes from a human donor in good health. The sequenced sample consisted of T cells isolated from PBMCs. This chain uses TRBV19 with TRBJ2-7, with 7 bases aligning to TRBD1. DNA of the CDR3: TGTGCCAGTAGTGCTGGGACAGTCTCCTACGAGCAGTACTTC. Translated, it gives CASSAGTVSYEQYF.